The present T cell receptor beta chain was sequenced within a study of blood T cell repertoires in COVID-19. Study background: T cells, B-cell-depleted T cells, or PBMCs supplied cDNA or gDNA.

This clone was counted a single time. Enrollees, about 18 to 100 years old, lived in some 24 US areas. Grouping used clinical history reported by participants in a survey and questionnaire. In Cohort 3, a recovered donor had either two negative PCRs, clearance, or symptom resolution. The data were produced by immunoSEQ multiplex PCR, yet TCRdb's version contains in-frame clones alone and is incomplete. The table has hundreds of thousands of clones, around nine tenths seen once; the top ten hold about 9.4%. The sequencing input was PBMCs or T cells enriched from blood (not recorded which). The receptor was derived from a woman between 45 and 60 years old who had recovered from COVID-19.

This chain's CDR3 is CASSLVTSGGETQYF. The CDR3 DNA reads as TGCGCCAGCAGCTTAGTGACTAGCGGGGGGGAGACCCAGTACTTC. V is TRBV5-1 and J is TRBJ2-5, with 13 bases that match TRBD2. CDR1 and CDR2 (germline): SGHRS, YFSETQ. CDR3 length equals 15 residues. Trimming took 2 bases from V and 5 from J; bases not matched to a gene: 3.